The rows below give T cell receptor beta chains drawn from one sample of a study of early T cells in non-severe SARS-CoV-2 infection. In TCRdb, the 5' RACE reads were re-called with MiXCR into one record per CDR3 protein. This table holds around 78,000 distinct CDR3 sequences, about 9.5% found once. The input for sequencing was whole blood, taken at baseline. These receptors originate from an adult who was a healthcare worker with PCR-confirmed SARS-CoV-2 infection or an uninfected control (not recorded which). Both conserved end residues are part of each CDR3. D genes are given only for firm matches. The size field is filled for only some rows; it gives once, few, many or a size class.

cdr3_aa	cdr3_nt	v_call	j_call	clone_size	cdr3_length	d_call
CSARGPGGHYEQYF	TGCAGTGCTAGAGGACCAGGGGGGCATTACGAGCAGTACTTC	TRBV20-1	TRBJ2-7	many	14	-
CASSQGQAYGYTF	TGTGCCAGCTCCCAAGGACAGGCCTATGGCTACACCTTC	TRBV18	TRBJ1-2	few	13	TRBD1
CSVHRTSGATDTQYF	TGCAGCGTGCACCGGACTAGCGGGGCCACAGATACGCAGTATTTT	TRBV29-1	TRBJ2-3	-	15	TRBD2
CASSRPAQAVTGELFF	TGTGCCAGCTCACGACCGGCACAGGCGGTCACCGGGGAGCTGTTTTTT	TRBV18	TRBJ2-2	-	16	-
CASSVLRGTGELFF	TGTGCCAGCAGCGTGCTTCGAGGGACCGGGGAGCTGTTTTTT	TRBV9	TRBJ2-2	few	14	-
CASSLLPDGDTQYF	TGTGCCAGCAGCTTACTCCCGGATGGAGATACGCAGTATTTT	TRBV13	TRBJ2-3	many	14	-
CATHGGSYTF	TGTGCCACCCACGGGGGGAGCTACACCTTC	TRBV6-6	TRBJ1-2	few	10	-
CATSRGATYNEQFF	TGTGCCACCAGCCGGGGGGCCACCTACAATGAGCAGTTCTTC	TRBV15	TRBJ2-1	-	14	-
CASSSGDRGDYGYTF	TGTGCCAGCAGTTCCGGGGACAGGGGAGACTATGGCTACACCTTC	TRBV12-3/TRBV12-4	TRBJ1-2	few	15	TRBD1
CASSFVQGEQYF	TGTGCCAGCAGCTTTGTTCAGGGCGAGCAGTACTTC	TRBV5-6	TRBJ2-7	few	12	-
CSARRSSYEQYF	TGCAGTGCTAGGCGCAGCTCCTACGAGCAGTACTTC	TRBV20-1	TRBJ2-7	many	12	-
CASRQGGSSYEQYF	TGTGCCAGCAGGCAGGGGGGCAGCTCCTACGAGCAGTACTTC	TRBV7-2	TRBJ2-7	many	14	-
CASSQERADEWWGGETQYF	TGCGCCAGCAGCCAAGAAAGAGCTGATGAATGGTGGGGAGGAGAGACCCAGTACTTC	TRBV4-3	TRBJ2-5	few	19	-
CASSQDGAQGWEQFF	TGCGCCAGCAGCCAAGATGGAGCGCAGGGGTGGGAGCAGTTCTTC	TRBV4-3	TRBJ2-1	-	15	-
CASSPTANTEAFF	TGTGCCAGCAGTCCGACAGCTAACACTGAAGCTTTCTTT	TRBV12-3/TRBV12-4	TRBJ1-1	-	13	-
CASRGLYEPLHF	TGTGCCAGCAGAGGCCTGTATGAGCCCCTCCACTTT	TRBV25-1	TRBJ1-6	-	12	-
CASSEGRTLNTEAFF	TGTGCCAGCAGTGAAGGTCGGACTCTGAACACTGAAGCTTTCTTT	TRBV6-1	TRBJ1-1	many	15	-
CSAPSKNPERETQYF	TGCAGTGCTCCTTCAAAGAACCCCGAGCGGGAGACCCAGTACTTC	TRBV20-1	TRBJ2-5	-	15	-
CASTPGGTSFPPLHF	TGTGCCAGCACCCCGGGGGGAACGAGCTTTCCACCCCTCCACTTT	TRBV6-6	TRBJ1-6	many	15	-
CASSASQSPTGELFF	TGTGCCAGCAGCGCCTCCCAATCGCCCACCGGGGAGCTGTTTTTT	TRBV9	TRBJ2-2	few	15	-
CASSLATGSFYEQYF	TGTGCCAGCAGCTTAGCGACAGGTTCTTTCTACGAGCAGTACTTC	TRBV11-2	TRBJ2-7	many	15	-
CAGQGAQDSPLHF	TGTGCCGGACAGGGGGCCCAAGATTCACCCCTCCACTTT	TRBV30	TRBJ1-6	few	13	TRBD1
CASGQDTGRAFF	TGTGCTAGTGGTCAAGACACCGGGCGAGCTTTCTTT	TRBV12-5	TRBJ1-1	few	12	-
CASSFYQNQPQHF	TGTGCCAGCAGCTTTTATCAAAATCAGCCCCAGCATTTT	TRBV7-2	TRBJ1-5	-	13	-
CASSPTSVSDTQYF	TGCGCCAGCAGCCCGACTAGCGTGTCAGATACGCAGTATTTT	TRBV5-1	TRBJ2-3	few	14	TRBD2
CASSVGFATDTQYF	TGTGCCAGCAGCGTAGGGTTTGCCACAGATACGCAGTATTTT	TRBV7-6	TRBJ2-3	many	14	-
CASSPPGLRNTIYF	TGTGCCAGCAGTCCCCCGGGGTTACGAAACACCATATATTTT	TRBV25-1	TRBJ1-3	few	14	-
CASSQAGSPTYEQYF	TGTGCCAGCAGCCAAGCTGGTAGTCCCACCTACGAGCAGTACTTC	TRBV14	TRBJ2-7	many	15	-
CASSLTSGGYNEQFF	TGTGCCAGCAGTTTAACTAGCGGGGGGTACAATGAGCAGTTCTTC	TRBV3-1	TRBJ2-1	medium-sized	15	TRBD2
CASRGLAANTGELFF	TGCGCCAGCAGGGGACTAGCGGCGAACACCGGGGAGCTGTTTTTT	TRBV10-1	TRBJ2-2	few	15	TRBD2
CASTINSTSRMSEQFF	TGCGCCAGCACCATAAACTCGACTAGCCGGATGAGTGAGCAGTTCTTC	TRBV10-1	TRBJ2-1	-	16	TRBD2
CSARPFGGVDTGELFF	TGCAGTGCTAGACCCTTCGGGGGGGTTGATACCGGGGAGCTGTTTTTT	TRBV20-1	TRBJ2-2	few	16	TRBD2
CASNGGVNYNEQFF	TGTGCCAGTAATGGAGGGGTGAACTACAATGAGCAGTTCTTC	TRBV19	TRBJ2-1	once	14	-
CASSSRDRAPQYF	TGTGCCAGCAGCTCCCGGGACCGCGCGCCCCAGTACTTC	TRBV7-3	TRBJ2-5	many	13	-
CSASFWSSYNEQFF	TGCAGTGCTAGTTTCTGGAGCTCCTACAATGAGCAGTTCTTC	TRBV20-1	TRBJ2-1	-	14	-
CSSPGQGDTEAFF	TGCAGTTCCCCGGGACAGGGGGACACTGAAGCTTTCTTT	TRBV20-1	TRBJ1-1	few	13	TRBD1
CSVEEEWGYGYTF	TGCAGCGTTGAAGAGGAGTGGGGCTATGGCTACACCTTC	TRBV29-1	TRBJ1-2	many	13	-
CASSLTGTRASTDTQYF	TGTGCCAGCAGCCTCACCGGGACTCGAGCTAGCACAGATACGCAGTATTTT	TRBV4-2	TRBJ2-3	-	17	-